A single sample is the source of the 8 T cell receptor beta chains below, sequenced in a study of T cells after yellow fever vaccination. One entry per CDR3 protein, called by TCRdb with MiXCR from the 5' RACE reads. The sample shows 300,000 to 400,000 distinct CDR3 sequences, about 9.5% of them seen only once. Sequencing was performed on PBMCs, taken on the day of the first yellow fever vaccination. The receptors stem from a man aged 18 to 29 who received the YFV17D yellow fever vaccine.

This clonotype has a handful of counts. The gene calls are TRBV4-3 and TRBJ1-6, with D possibly TRBD1 on 5 matching bases. Germline loops: CDR1 LGHNA, CDR2 YSLEER. The CDR3 extends over 15 amino acids. Trimming stripped 1 base from V and 8 bases from J, with 12 bases between. This CDR3 is CASSQGSGRYSPLHF. CDR3 sequence (DNA): TGCGCCAGCAGCCAAGGGTCGGGGCGGTATTCACCCCTCCACTTT.

For this clonotype: A read error is possible here, since a much larger clone lies one base away. The V gene is TRBV4-3, the J gene TRBJ1-1; D is unresolved. Germline CDR1 LGHNA, CDR2 YSLEER. The CDR3 runs 14 residues. CDR3 loop: CTSSQVLGTTEAFF. CDR3 coding DNA: TGCACCAGCAGCCAAGTCCTCGGTACGACTGAAGCTTTCTTT.

This clonotype was counted between two and nine times. V gene TRBV20-1 combines with J gene TRBJ2-1; D may be TRBD1 (7 bases). The CDR3 runs 17 residues. Per germline, CDR1 DFQATT and CDR2 SNEGSKA (reference sequence). V was cut by 4 bases and J by 1 base, with 20 bases left in between. The CDR3 bases are TGCAGTGCTACCGGATCAGACAGGGAGGCGTCCTACAATGAGCAGTTCTTC. It specifies CSATGSDREASYNEQFF.

This clonotype has just a few counts. The CDR3 loop is CASSRPGLAGGHGNEQFF. The CDR3 region has the DNA TGTGCCAGCAGCAGACCGGGACTAGCGGGGGGGCATGGTAATGAGCAGTTCTTC. V gene TRBV3-1 combines with J gene TRBJ2-1; 16 bases are a match to TRBD2. Germline lookup yields CDR1 LGHDT and CDR2 YNNKEL (reference sequence). The CDR3 runs to 18 residues. The V gene end was trimmed by 5 bases and the J gene end by 7 bases; junction bases not matched to a gene: 11.

The rearrangement links TRBV6-1 to TRBJ1-3, with D unresolved. CDR3 length: 13 amino acids. Germline CDR1 reads MNHNS; CDR2 reads SASEGT. Trimming stripped 6 bases from V and 0 bases from J, with 6 bases between. CDR3 sequence: CASRRPSGNTIYF. CDR3 sequence (DNA): TGTGCCAGCAGACGGCCCTCTGGAAACACCATATATTTT.

This clonotype was recorded many times. The V call is TRBV7-3, the J call TRBJ2-6, with D possibly being TRBD2 (5 bases). Germline V gene sequence: CDR1 SGHTA, CDR2 FQGTGA. The CDR3 contains 15 residues. Trimming left V 2 bases short and J 1 base short, with 6 bases between. CDR3: CASSLEGSGANVLTF. The DNA of the CDR3 is TGTGCCAGCAGCTTAGAGGGTTCTGGGGCCAACGTCCTGACTTTC.

This clonotype was seen many times. The V and J genes are TRBV7-6 and TRBJ2-1; D perhaps matches TRBD1 (5 bases). The CDR3 sequence is 13 residues long. CDR1 and CDR2 (germline): SGHVS, FNYEAQ. Trimming left V 1 base short and J 9 bases short, with 10 bases between. CDR3 nucleotides: TGTGCCAGCAGCTTAGGGGGCCTGGGTGAGCAGTTCTTC. Its translation is CASSLGGLGEQFF.

About this clonotype itself: At one end the junction does not follow the germline gene, possibly because of a read error. The chain uses TRBV7-9 and TRBJ2-3; 7 positions agree with TRBD1. The length of the CDR3 is 13 residues. CDR1 and CDR2 (germline): SEHNR, FQNEAQ (reference sequence). The CDR3 loop is CASSLAGTDAQYF. The CDR3 bases are TGTGCCAGCAGCTTAGCGGGGACAGATGCGCAGTATTTT.